The rows below give T cell receptor beta chains drawn from one sample of a study of cytomegalovirus exposure and HLA in healthy donors. Generated by immunoSEQ multiplex PCR, the TCRdb table keeps only in-frame clones and is missing some. The sample shows some 120,000 clones, around three quarters of them seen only once. Sequencing used PBMCs. Source of these receptors: a man aged 40-55 years in good health and CMV-seronegative. Both conserved end residues are part of each CDR3. The D gene is left open where the match is weak. Size is stated for part of the rows, as once, few or many counts, or as a class when the clone is expanded.

>TRBJ2-6|NA|TRBV11-1|TRBD1
CASSSAGTGGSGANVLTF
TGTGCCAGCAGCTCCGCCGGGACAGGGGGCTCTGGGGCCAACGTCCTGACTTTC
>TRBJ1-6|NA|TRBV11-2|NA
CASSLGDYNSPLHF
TGTGCCAGCAGCTTAGGAGATTATAATTCACCCCTCCACTTT
>TRBJ1-2|NA|TRBV11-2|NA
CASSLGSVYRANYGYTF
TGTGCCAGCAGCTTAGGCAGTGTCTACAGAGCTAACTATGGCTACACCTTC
>TRBJ1-4|NA|TRBV27|TRBD1
CASRGGNEKLFF
TGTGCCAGCCGAGGGGGCAATGAAAAACTGTTTTTT
>TRBJ1-2|few|TRBV7-3|TRBD1
CASSPTGGNYGYTF
TGTGCCAGCAGCCCGACAGGGGGCAACTATGGCTACACCTTC
>TRBJ1-2|NA|TRBV6-5|TRBD1
CASRRTGEYGYTF
TGTGCCAGCAGACGGACAGGGGAATATGGCTACACCTTC
>TRBJ1-2|NA|TRBV6-1|TRBD1
CASRETGAVGYTF
TGTGCCAGCAGAGAGACAGGGGCGGTTGGCTACACCTTC
>TRBJ2-2|NA|TRBV5-1|NA
CASSLDWDTNTGELFF
TGCGCCAGCAGCTTGGACTGGGACACGAACACCGGGGAGCTGTTTTTT
>TRBJ2-3|NA|TRBV6-1|TRBD1
CASRPGTGSFTQYF
TGTGCCAGCAGACCCGGGACAGGGAGTTTTACGCAGTATTTT
>TRBJ1-5|NA|TRBV7-3|NA
CASSLRSGVGQPQHF
TGTGCCAGCAGCTTAAGATCGGGAGTGGGCCAGCCCCAGCATTTT
>TRBJ1-4|NA|TRBV15|NA
CATSATNMWENEKLFF
TGTGCCACCAGCGCCACGAATATGTGGGAGAATGAAAAACTGTTTTTT
>TRBJ2-2|NA|TRBV7-2|TRBD1
CASSRSGGLIVTGELFF
TGTGCCAGCAGCCGATCAGGGGGTTTGATTGTCACCGGGGAGCTGTTTTTT
>TRBJ1-1|NA|TRBV19|NA
CASSTKSAAYTEAFF
TGTGCCAGTAGTACCAAGAGCGCCGCATACACTGAAGCTTTCTTT
>TRBJ2-7|few|TRBV9|NA
CASSPLGSAVYEQYF
TGTGCCAGCAGCCCCCTTGGCTCCGCCGTATACGAGCAGTACTTC
>TRBJ2-1|NA|TRBV7-3|TRBD2
CASSSVGGKFDNEQFF
TGTGCCAGCAGCTCAGTGGGGGGGAAGTTTGACAATGAGCAGTTCTTC
>TRBJ1-6|NA|TRBV7-2|NA
CASSLITGSYNSPLHF
TGTGCCAGCAGCTTAATAACAGGCTCCTATAATTCACCCCTCCACTTT
>TRBJ1-3|NA|TRBV18|TRBD1
CASSRDRSSGNTIYF
TGTGCCAGCTCACGGGACAGGAGCTCTGGAAACACCATATATTTT
>TRBJ1-2|NA|TRBV6-1|NA
CASSEARQVWLYYTF
TGTGCCAGCAGTGAAGCGAGACAGGTTTGGCTCTACTACACCTTC
>TRBJ2-5|NA|TRBV5-8|TRBD2
CASSFGLAGGPSAETQYF
TGTGCCAGCAGCTTTGGACTAGCGGGGGGGCCCTCGGCAGAGACCCAGTACTTC
>TRBJ2-2|NA|TRBV5-1|TRBD1
CASSNGQDTGELFF
TGCGCCAGCAGCAATGGACAGGACACCGGGGAGCTGTTTTTT
>TRBJ1-4|NA|TRBV28|NA
CASSSLNEKLFF
TGTGCCAGCAGTTCCCTCAATGAAAAACTGTTTTTT
>TRBJ2-6|NA|TRBV9|TRBD1
CASSVDRAGAGANVLTF
TGTGCCAGCAGCGTGGACAGGGCCGGGGCTGGGGCCAACGTCCTGACTTTC
>TRBJ2-2|NA|TRBV4-1|TRBD1
CASSHHPGTGNTGELFF
TGCGCCAGCAGCCACCATCCCGGGACAGGGAACACCGGGGAGCTGTTTTTT
>TRBJ2-5|NA|TRBV11-2|TRBD1
CASSATGVGETQYF
TGTGCCAGCAGCGCGACAGGGGTAGGGGAGACCCAGTACTTC
>TRBJ2-7|NA|TRBV10-3|NA
CAIRDIGQYEQYF
TGTGCCATCAGGGACATCGGACAGTACGAGCAGTACTTC
>TRBJ2-5|NA|TRBV5-1|TRBD2
CASSPLGAGEETQYF
TGCGCCAGCAGCCCTCTAGGAGCGGGGGAAGAGACCCAGTACTTC
>TRBJ2-1|few|TRBV2|NA
CASGSLRSSDEQFF
TGTGCCAGCGGATCCCTGCGGAGCTCCGATGAGCAGTTCTTC
>TRBJ1-4|NA|TRBV6-1|NA
CASSELGEGGEKLFF
TGTGCCAGCAGTGAACTTGGCGAGGGAGGGGAAAAACTGTTTTTT
>TRBJ1-2|NA|TRBV27|NA
CASSPMAQITGGYTF
TGTGCCAGCAGTCCCATGGCCCAAATAACCGGGGGCTACACCTTC
>TRBJ2-1|few|TRBV7-3|TRBD2
CASSPGGMNNEQFF
TGTGCCAGCAGCCCCGGGGGGATGAACAATGAGCAGTTCTTC
>TRBJ1-3|NA|TRBV9|NA
CASSVAIAHSGNTIYF
TGTGCCAGCAGCGTGGCAATCGCCCACTCTGGAAACACCATATATTTT
>TRBJ2-7|NA|TRBV5-4|NA
CASSPPGRTYEQYF
TGTGCCAGCAGCCCACCAGGCAGAACCTACGAGCAGTACTTC
>TRBJ1-5|NA|TRBV6-1|NA
CASSLDRNSNQPQHF
TGTGCCAGCAGCTTAGACAGGAATAGCAATCAGCCCCAGCATTTT